This T cell receptor beta chain is drawn from a study of blood T cell repertoires in COVID-19. The overall study: Collection of acute and convalescent COVID-19 samples took place in the United States, Italy and Spain. The analysed material was cDNA or gDNA that came from T cells, B-cell-depleted T cells, or PBMCs.

Methods used by the authors: How many nucleated cells were present was estimated from reference gene primer amplification. TCRdb's table, derived via immunoSEQ multiplex PCR, lists solely in-frame clones and lacks some. The DNA was the basis for D and trimming; V, J and clone size are from that table. The sample lists fewer than 200,000 clones; approximately 88% were seen once. This clone was detected only once. The V gene end was trimmed by 6 bases and the J gene end by 7 bases; junction bases not matched to a gene: 6. In germline, CDR1 is MNHEY, CDR2 SVGAGI. The CDR3 consists of 14 residues. The TCR sequence derives from a woman aged 45-65 years with acute or convalescent COVID-19. Sequencing was performed on peripheral blood. The chain couples TRBV6-5 to TRBJ1-6; TRBD1 matches 7 bases. The CDR3 DNA follows: TGTGCCAGCAGAGGGGACAGCCACAATTCACCCCTCCACTTT. Amino acids: CASRGDSHNSPLHF.